The rows below give T cell receptor beta chains drawn from one sample of a study of cytomegalovirus exposure and HLA in healthy donors. Sequenced by immunoSEQ multiplex PCR; TCRdb stores in-frame clones only, minus some. The sample spans about 100,000 clones; the ten largest clones claim 0.59%. Specimen: PBMCs. These receptors came from a man aged 50-59 years in good health and CMV-seronegative. CDR3s include the opening cysteine and the closing phenylalanine or tryptophan. Each record gives: J gene, D gene, V gene, CDR3 DNA, CDR3 protein. D genes are given only for firm matches.

TRBJ1-2 | . | TRBV7-6 | TGTGCCAGCAGCTTAGTCCAGCCCCCGAGCGGGAACTATGGCTACACCTTC | CASSLVQPPSGNYGYTF
TRBJ1-1 | . | TRBV2 | TGTGCCAGCAGGGGGGCTTTCTTGAACACTGAAGCTTTCTTT | CASRGAFLNTEAFF
TRBJ2-2 | . | TRBV5-1 | TGCGCCAGCAGCTTCCCGGGTGCGAACACCGGGGAGCTGTTTTTT | CASSFPGANTGELFF
TRBJ2-1 | TRBD2 | TRBV27 | TGTGCCAGCAGGCGACTACTAGCGGGGGGACTTTACAATGAGCAGTTCTTC | CASRRLLAGGLYNEQFF
TRBJ1-1 | . | TRBV5-1 | TGCGCCAGCAGCTTGGAGGGGCCAAACACTGAAGCTTTCTTT | CASSLEGPNTEAFF
TRBJ1-6 | . | TRBV4-3 | TGCGCCAGCAGCCAAGTTAGTAGTTCACCCCTCCACTTT | CASSQVSSSPLHF
TRBJ2-1 | . | TRBV27 | TGTGCCATATCCCAGGGAAAATCCTACAATGAGCAGTTCTTC | CAISQGKSYNEQFF
TRBJ1-4 | TRBD1 | TRBV5-1 | TGCGCCAGCAGCTTGTTTCAGGGGGCAACTAATGAAAAACTGTTTTTT | CASSLFQGATNEKLFF
TRBJ1-2 | TRBD1 | TRBV7-9 | TGTGCCAGCAGCAGGGACAGAGACTATGGCTACACCTTC | CASSRDRDYGYTF
TRBJ1-1 | . | TRBV2 | TGTGCCACCAGAAGCGAGCAGGGGAACACTGAAGCTTTCTTT | CATRSEQGNTEAFF
TRBJ1-2 | TRBD1 | TRBV19 | TGTGCCAGTAGCGCTCCGGGACAGGACGTATATGGCTATGGCTACACCTTC | CASSAPGQDVYGYGYTF
TRBJ1-2 | TRBD1 | TRBV18 | TGTGCCAGCTCACCACTACCACGGACAGGGGGTGACTATGGCTACACCTTC | CASSPLPRTGGDYGYTF
TRBJ2-2 | . | TRBV6-1 | TGTGCCAGCAGTGACCACGACAGGACCGGGGAGCTGTTTTTT | CASSDHDRTGELFF
TRBJ2-3 | TRBD2 | TRBV7-2 | TGTGCCAGCAGCCTTAGCGGGGGGGCCCCGCATACGCAGTATTTT | CASSLSGGAPHTQYF
TRBJ2-7 | TRBD2 | TRBV19 | TGTGCCAGTAGTTCAGAGCGGGAGTCCACCTACGAGCAGTACTTC | CASSSERESTYEQYF
TRBJ1-2 | TRBD1 | TRBV28 | TGTGCCAGCAGTCCCCTCGGGTCAGGGGGGACATATGGCTACACCTTC | CASSPLGSGGTYGYTF
TRBJ2-5 | TRBD2 | TRBV7-9 | TGTGCCAGCAGCGGCCGCCTAGCGGGAGGGATGGAGACCCAGTACTTC | CASSGRLAGGMETQYF
TRBJ1-5 | . | TRBV12-5 | TGTGCTAGTGGTTTGACAGGGCATCAGCCCCAGCATTTT | CASGLTGHQPQHF